A single T cell receptor (beta chain) is shown here with its context. Its matching antigen is unknown. This specimen belongs to a study of early T cells in non-severe SARS-CoV-2 infection. Study information: Unpaired chains resulted from sequencing bulk RNA of unsorted whole blood.

CDR1 and CDR2 (germline): MDHEN, SYDVKM. V lost 5 bases to trimming and J lost 2 bases; unmatched junction nucleotides: 4. This CDR3 contains 15 residues. Study findings and constraints: Clonotype matching in VDJdb favored anti-spike CD8 responses and did not capture private and CD4 specificities.

Separate cDNA molecules each had unique molecular identifiers attached to them. TCRdb reanalysed the 5' RACE reads using MiXCR and keeps one entry per CDR3 protein. The data show 25,000 or so distinct CDR3 sequences, with about 5.5% seen just once and about 2.6% held by the top ten. The TCR was taken from an adult who was a healthcare worker with PCR-confirmed SARS-CoV-2 infection or an uninfected control (not recorded which). The chain employs TRBV28 and TRBJ2-3; the match to TRBD1 covers 10 bases. The sequenced sample was whole blood. CDR3 protein: CASSPGTGATDTQYF. The CDR3 nucleotides read TGTGCCAGCAGTCCGGGGACAGGGGCCACAGATACGCAGTATTTT.